This T cell receptor (beta chain) stems from a study of CD8+CD57+ T cells in acquired aplastic anemia. The wider study: Sorted CD4+ and CD8+ cells yielded DNA averaging around 3.2 ug. The study obtained 11 million or so reads on average for CD4+ cells from healthy donors.

Of note for this clonotype: The antigen is undetermined.

Genomic DNA provided the template from which TCR beta VDJ and CDR3 profiles were obtained. MiXCR was run by TCRdb on the reads, yielding one entry per CDR3 protein. The table lists under 200,000 distinct CDR3 sequences, around 45% of them singletons. General observations from the study: Comparison of patients with controls identified nearly 30 shared CD8+ CDR3 sequences.

The receptor was derived from a human donor in good health. The specimen was sorted CD4+, CD8+, or CD8+CD57+ T cells (not recorded which) from PBMCs.

Here the CDR3 reads CASSEMGGPGELFF. In nucleotides, the CDR3 is TGTGCCAGCAGTGAGATGGGGGGGCCCGGGGAGCTGTTTTTT. This rearrangement joins TRBV2 to TRBJ2-2, with D possibly being TRBD2 (7 bases). Germline CDR1 is SNHLY and CDR2 is FYNNEI. V was cut by 3 bases and J by 6 bases, with 11 bases left in between. The CDR3 runs to 14 residues.